One and the same sample provided the 14 T cell receptor beta chains below, sequenced in a study of T-cell memory formation after mild COVID-19. TCRdb analysed the 5' RACE reads with MiXCR anew, one entry per CDR3 protein. The sample has 70,000 to 95,000 distinct CDR3 sequences, more than 10% seen once; the top ten hold 40% to 45%. The sample taken for sequencing was PBMCs or a T cell subset sorted from them (not recorded which). These receptors originate from a young man who had mild COVID-19 (a few samples of this study predate the infection). Cell type and time point are not known.

This clonotype occurred many times. This chain joins TRBV4-1 and TRBJ1-2; 8 bases match TRBD1. The CDR3 contains 17 residues. The germline V gene encodes CDR1 MGHRA and CDR2 YSYEKL. V trimming: 0 bases; J trimming: 7 bases; junction bases outside the gene matches: 13. The CDR3 DNA sequence: TGCGCCAGCAGCCAAGAAGTGGCAGGGGGCCTTGGAGGTGGCTACACCTTC. Translating it yields CASSQEVAGGLGGGYTF.

In this sample, this clonotype turned up many times. The CDR3 DNA reads as TGTGCCAGCAGTTCCAAGGGGGGGTATGGCTACACCTTC. Its protein is CASSSKGGYGYTF. The chain uses TRBV6-5 and TRBJ1-2; a possible D gene is TRBD1 (6 bases). Trimming took off 4 bases at V and 5 bases at J, with 11 bases between the two ends. CDR3 length: 13 amino acids. Per germline, CDR1 MNHEY and CDR2 SVGAGI.

The V and J genes are TRBV19 and TRBJ2-2; D remains unclear. The V and J ends lost 7 bases and 1 base respectively, with 10 bases between them. The CDR3 runs to 14 residues. Germline-derived CDR1 and CDR2 are LNHDA and SQIVND (reference sequence). CDR3 DNA: TGTGCCAGTAATTCACTGGGGAACACCGGGGAGCTGTTTTTT. It codes for CASNSLGNTGELFF.

The chain recombines TRBV4-2 with TRBJ2-3; D is undetermined. CDR1 is LGHNA, CDR2 YNFKEQ, per germline. The CDR3 runs to 16 residues. V was trimmed by 0 bases and J by 0 bases, leaving 10 bases between them. The CDR3 region has the DNA TGTGCCAGCAGCCAAGATTACCTGGGGAGCACAGATACGCAGTATTTT. This translates into CASSQDYLGSTDTQYF.

The chain combines TRBV19 with TRBJ2-7, with D perhaps matching TRBD1 (6 bases). Germline CDR1 is LNHDA and CDR2 is SQIVND (reference sequence). The CDR3 spans 11 residues. V was pared by 8 bases and J by 2 bases, with 7 bases between. The CDR3 spells CASGQTYEQYF. The CDR3, as DNA: TGTGCCAGTGGACAGACCTACGAGCAGTACTTC.

This clonotype appeared a few times. DNA of the CDR3: TGCGCCAGCAGCTTGGCCGGGACAGGGGAAGACGAGCAGTACTTC. It translates to CASSLAGTGEDEQYF. The chain recombines TRBV5-1 with TRBJ2-7; TRBD1 matches 10 bases. CDR3 size: 15 residues. Trimming removed 0 bases from V and 5 bases from J; junction bases left unmatched: 5. Germline assignment: CDR1 SGHRS and CDR2 YFSETQ.

This clonotype has only a few counts. The chain has TRBV20-1 and TRBJ1-6; D perhaps matches TRBD1 (6 bases). The CDR3 consists of 17 residues. Germline V lookup: CDR1 DFQATT, CDR2 SNEGSKA (reference sequence). V was trimmed by 0 bases and J by 0 bases, leaving 12 bases between them. CDR3 nucleotide sequence: TGCAGTGCTAGAGATACCTACAGGGACTCCTATAATTCACCCCTCCACTTT. It translates to CSARDTYRDSYNSPLHF.

This clonotype came up many times. The chain is built from TRBV4-3 and TRBJ2-1, with D hard to call. From germline, CDR1 is LGHNA and CDR2 YSLEER. CDR3 length: 14 residues. Trimming removed 0 bases from V and 5 bases from J, with 8 bases in between. The CDR3 is CASSQDISDNEQFF. In DNA, the CDR3 is TGCGCCAGCAGCCAAGATATATCGGACAATGAGCAGTTCTTC.

J is TRBJ2-7 and V is TRBV6-5; D is ambiguous. The CDR3 sequence is 14 residues long. Germline V gene lookup returns CDR1 MNHEY and CDR2 SVGAGI. V lost 2 bases and J lost 2, with 10 bases in between. This CDR3 reads CASSYGVGTYEQYF. Here the CDR3 DNA reads TGTGCCAGCAGTTACGGGGTAGGAACCTACGAGCAGTACTTC.

This clonotype was recorded a few times. This chain uses TRBV7-8 with TRBJ1-1; 7 bases map to TRBD1. The CDR3 sequence is 14 residues long. The germline CDR1 and CDR2 sequences are SGHVS and FQNEAQ. V was clipped by 0 bases and J by 5 bases; unmatched bases: 3. CDR3 bases: TGTGCCAGCAGCTTAGCCAGGGGGGGAACTGAAGCTTTCTTT. Protein: CASSLARGGTEAFF.

In this sample, this clonotype turned up many times. The chain links TRBV5-1 to TRBJ2-7; D not certain. V was clipped by 1 base and J by 3 bases, with 14 bases between them. Germline V lookup: CDR1 SGHRS, CDR2 YFSETQ. CDR3 length equals 15 residues. The CDR3 coding sequence is TGCGCCAGCAGCTTGACTGGGAAGGTGCTCTACGAGCAGTACTTC. Encoded protein: CASSLTGKVLYEQYF.

There are a few counts of this clonotype. CDR3 protein: CSGIADSYSNQPQHF. CDR3 in DNA: TGCAGTGGCATCGCTGATTCTTATAGCAATCAGCCCCAGCATTTT. This chain links TRBV20-1 with TRBJ1-5, with unresolved D. Germline V lookup: CDR1 DFQATT, CDR2 SNEGSKA (reference sequence). V lost 7 bases and J lost 0, with 16 bases in between. The CDR3 covers 15 residues.

CDR3 coding DNA: TGTGCCAGCAGGAGACAGGGGGATGAGGATGGCTACACCTTC. This encodes CASRRQGDEDGYTF. This chain joins TRBV12-3 or TRBV12-4 and TRBJ1-2; 9 positions agree with TRBD1. The CDR3 has 14 residues. V lost 6 bases, J lost 6 bases, and 8 bases stayed unmatched.

The sample holds a few counts of this clonotype. The chain is built from TRBV10-2 and TRBJ2-3; 7 bases align to TRBD1. V gave up 0 bases and J gave up 3 bases; unmatched junction bases: 9. The CDR3 is 17 amino acids. Germline-derived CDR1 and CDR2 are WSHSY and SAAADI. The CDR3: CASSESLGGASTDTQYF. In DNA form, the CDR3 reads TGCGCCAGCAGTGAGTCTTTAGGGGGCGCATCGACAGATACGCAGTATTTT.